A selection of T cell receptor beta chains follows, all from one sample in a study of shared clonotypes between healthy human individuals. Using immunoSEQ multiplex PCR, the repertoire was profiled, and TCRdb retains in-frame clones only, with some absent. The table lists about 2.2 million clones, 80% to 95% of them singletons. Source material: naive CD8+ T cells from PBMCs. The receptors stem from a young man in good health. Some clones in this sample may be carry-over from other donors' samples. The CDR3 runs from the conserved cysteine through the conserved F or W. Each record gives: D gene, CDR3 length, V gene, clone size, J gene, CDR3 DNA, CDR3 protein. A D gene is named only where the DNA matches it firmly. Clone sizes are given selectively: once, few, many, or a class where the clone is expanded.

NA,15,TRBV27,NA,TRBJ2-2,TGTGCCAGCAGTTTATCGATGGGAGTTCACGGGGAGCTGTTTTTT,CASSLSMGVHGELFF
NA,12,TRBV30,NA,TRBJ2-4,TGTGCCTGGAGTGAGTTAGCAAACATTCAGTACTTC,CAWSELANIQYF
NA,13,TRBV7-9,NA,TRBJ2-1,TGTGCCAGCAGCTTAGGAGGGTTCAATGAGCAGTTCTTC,CASSLGGFNEQFF
NA,12,TRBV7-9,many,TRBJ1-2,TGTGCCAGCCAAGGGGTCGAGGATGGCTACACCTTC,CASQGVEDGYTF
NA,16,TRBV18,NA,TRBJ2-7,TGTGCCAGCTCACCCAAAGGGGGGGCTTACTCCTACGAGCAGTACTTC,CASSPKGGAYSYEQYF
TRBD2,16,TRBV5-6,NA,TRBJ2-1,TGTGCCAGCAGCTGGGGTCCTAGCGGGGCGTACAATGAGCAGTTCTTC,CASSWGPSGAYNEQFF
NA,15,TRBV30,once,TRBJ2-2,TGTGCCTGGAGTGTCCGGGGGACAAAAGTCGGGGAGCTGTTTTTT,CAWSVRGTKVGELFF
NA,13,TRBV2,NA,TRBJ1-1,TGTGCCAGCAGTGTCCTGAGGAACACTGAAGCTTTCTTT,CASSVLRNTEAFF
TRBD2,16,TRBV28,NA,TRBJ2-1,TGTGCCAGCAGTTCTCTAGCGGGACCCTCCTACAATGAGCAGTTCTTC,CASSSLAGPSYNEQFF
TRBD1,15,TRBV29-1,NA,TRBJ1-2,TGCAGCGTTCTTCCGGGACAGGGGCCTAACTATGGCTACACCTTC,CSVLPGQGPNYGYTF
NA,14,TRBV27,NA,TRBJ2-2,TGTGCCAGCAGTTTATCGTTGGGGGCCGGGGAGCTGTTTTTT,CASSLSLGAGELFF
NA,14,TRBV5-8,NA,TRBJ2-7,TGTGCCAGCAGCCTCGGCCCTTCCCCCTACGAGCAGTACTTC,CASSLGPSPYEQYF
TRBD1,15,TRBV5-1,NA,TRBJ1-1,TGCGCCAGCAGCTTGGGACCAGGGGGAGGGACTGAAGCTTTCTTT,CASSLGPGGGTEAFF
TRBD1,15,TRBV6-1,NA,TRBJ2-3,TGTGCCAGCAGTTCTGGGACAGAGAGCACAGATACGCAGTATTTT,CASSSGTESTDTQYF
TRBD2,18,TRBV7-6,NA,TRBJ2-7,TGTGCCAGCAGCTTAGCCTCAGGACTAGCGGGCAGCTCCTACGAGCAGTACTTC,CASSLASGLAGSSYEQYF
NA,10,TRBV9,NA,TRBJ2-7,TGTGCCAGCACCTTCTACGAGCAGTACTTC,CASTFYEQYF
NA,13,TRBV9,NA,TRBJ2-3,TGTGCCAGCAGCGACGAGAGGGAAGATACGCAGTATTTT,CASSDEREDTQYF
NA,11,TRBV7-9,once,TRBJ1-1,TGTGCCAGCGGAGTACTGACTGAAGCTTTCTTT,CASGVLTEAFF
NA,14,TRBV5-1,once,TRBJ1-2,TGCGCCAGCAGCCCCTATGGAAGTAACTATGGCTACACCTTC,CASSPYGSNYGYTF
NA,13,TRBV7-9,NA,TRBJ2-2,TGTGCCAGCAGCTTATCCCCCCCCGGGGAGCTGTTTTTT,CASSLSPPGELFF
TRBD1,14,TRBV29-1,NA,TRBJ1-1,TGCAGCGTTGCCCCACGTGCAGGGGGCACTGAAGCTTTCTTT,CSVAPRAGGTEAFF
NA,14,TRBV13,NA,TRBJ1-5,TGTGCCAGCAGCCCCGGGGCGACGGGTCAGCCCCAGCATTTT,CASSPGATGQPQHF